This T cell receptor beta chain was recorded in a study of cytomegalovirus exposure and HLA in healthy donors. Overall study results and limits: Specificity for CMV antigens was confirmed in vitro for a few of the CMV-associated chains. Cytomegalovirus-associated TCR beta chains were listed, numbering more than 150. The classifier reportedly diagnosed cytomegalovirus status with high specificity and sensitivity.

Sequencing was performed with immunoSEQ multiplex PCR; in TCRdb, only in-frame clones are kept and a portion is missing. The sample holds 260,000 or so clones, 80% to 95% seen once. Germline CDR1 and CDR2: MNHNS and SASEGT. This CDR3 spans 12 amino acids. Trimming pared 8 bases from V and 3 bases from J, leaving 10 bases between. A word on this clone: Its matching antigen is unknown.

This receptor was identified in a woman in her 30s in good health and CMV-seronegative. The rearrangement uses TRBV6-1 and TRBJ1-1, with D maybe TRBD1 (6 bases). Material: PBMCs. This CDR3 reads CASGGPDTEAFF. The CDR3 DNA reads as TGTGCCAGCGGGGGGCCGGACACTGAAGCTTTCTTT.